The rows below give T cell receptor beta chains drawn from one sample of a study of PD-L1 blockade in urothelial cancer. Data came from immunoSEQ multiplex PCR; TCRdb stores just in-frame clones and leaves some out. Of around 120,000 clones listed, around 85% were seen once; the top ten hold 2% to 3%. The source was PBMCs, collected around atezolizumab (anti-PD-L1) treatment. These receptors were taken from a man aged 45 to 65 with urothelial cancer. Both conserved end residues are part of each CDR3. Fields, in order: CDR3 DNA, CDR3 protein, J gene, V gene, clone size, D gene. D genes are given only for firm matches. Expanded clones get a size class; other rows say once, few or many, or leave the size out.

cdr3_nt: TGTGCCAGCAGTGAACCAACTAGCGGTTTTACCTACGAGCAGTACTTC; cdr3_aa: CASSEPTSGFTYEQYF; j_call: TRBJ2-7; v_call: TRBV2; clone_size: NA; d_call: TRBD2
cdr3_nt: TGTGCCAGCAGCGTGACAGGCAGCTCCTACAATGAGCAGTTCTTC; cdr3_aa: CASSVTGSSYNEQFF; j_call: TRBJ2-1; v_call: TRBV9; clone_size: NA; d_call: NA
cdr3_nt: TGTGCCAGCAGTACAGGACTAGCGGGAGACTGGGCCTCCTACGAGCAGTACTTC; cdr3_aa: CASSTGLAGDWASYEQYF; j_call: TRBJ2-7; v_call: TRBV28; clone_size: NA; d_call: TRBD2
cdr3_nt: TGTGCCAGCAGTCTCGAGGGAGGGATGGGTGGCTACACCTTC; cdr3_aa: CASSLEGGMGGYTF; j_call: TRBJ1-2; v_call: TRBV7-2; clone_size: NA; d_call: NA
cdr3_nt: TGTGCCAGCAGTGAAGGGTTATGGGGACAGGATGAAGAGACCCAGTACTTC; cdr3_aa: CASSEGLWGQDEETQYF; j_call: TRBJ2-5; v_call: TRBV6-1; clone_size: once; d_call: TRBD1
cdr3_nt: TGTGCCAGCCTCAGGGGGGACTATGGCTACACCTTC; cdr3_aa: CASLRGDYGYTF; j_call: TRBJ1-2; v_call: TRBV19; clone_size: NA; d_call: TRBD1
cdr3_nt: TGTGCCAGCAGCTTATATGGGGGAGGGGAGACCCAGTACTTC; cdr3_aa: CASSLYGGGETQYF; j_call: TRBJ2-5; v_call: TRBV7-2; clone_size: NA; d_call: TRBD2
cdr3_nt: TGTGCCAGCAGTCCCAGGGGGTTCGGGCTTCTGGGGCGCACAGATACGCAGTATTTT; cdr3_aa: CASSPRGFGLLGRTDTQYF; j_call: TRBJ2-3; v_call: TRBV27; clone_size: NA; d_call: TRBD1
cdr3_nt: TGTGCCAGCAGCGGCTCTGACAGATATGGCTACACCTTC; cdr3_aa: CASSGSDRYGYTF; j_call: TRBJ1-2; v_call: TRBV7-3; clone_size: NA; d_call: NA
cdr3_nt: TGTGCCAGTAGTGGGGGAACAGGGCGGAACACTGAAGCTTTCTTT; cdr3_aa: CASSGGTGRNTEAFF; j_call: TRBJ1-1; v_call: TRBV19; clone_size: NA; d_call: NA
cdr3_nt: TGTGCCAGCACCGCAAGCGGGGGCAATGAGCAGTTCTTC; cdr3_aa: CASTASGGNEQFF; j_call: TRBJ2-1; v_call: TRBV7-9; clone_size: few; d_call: TRBD2